This paragraph covers one T cell receptor (beta chain) sequence. Here immunoSEQ multiplex PCR was the method, and the copy in TCRdb shows in-frame clones only, minus some. This sample has roughly 8,300 clones; about 79% occur once, and the top ten carry about 2.1%. This entry is derived from a study of immune evolution from preneoplasia to lung adenocarcinoma. CDR1 and CDR2 from the germline V gene are SGDLS and YYNGEE. J gave up 6 bases and V 1 base, and 5 bases lay outside the gene matches. The CDR3 loop spans 15 amino acids. The sequencing input was FFPE invasive lung adenocarcinoma tissue. The sequence derives from a person aged 50-75 years with lung adenocarcinoma. This chain joins TRBV9 and TRBJ2-1; TRBD1 matches 9 bases. CDR3 nucleotide sequence: TGTGCCAGCAGCGTATCGGGACAGGGTAGCAATGAGCAGTTCTTC. Translated, it gives CASSVSGQGSNEQFF.